The rows below give T cell receptor beta chains drawn from one sample of a study of blood T cell repertoires in COVID-19. TCRdb keeps only in-frame clones here, not all; method: immunoSEQ multiplex PCR. The sample lists around 190,000 clones, around 76% occurring once. Sequencing was performed on peripheral blood. These receptors originate from a woman between 45 and 65 years old with active or convalescent COVID-19. CDR3s include the opening cysteine and the closing phenylalanine or tryptophan. The D gene is left open where the match is weak. The size entry is marked missing in some rows and otherwise reads once, few, many or a size class.

j_gene	d_gene	v_gene	abundance	CDR3nt	CDR3aa
TRBJ2-7	TRBD1	TRBV5-1	.	TGCGCCAGCAGCTCTGACAGGGTTGGCCACGAGCAGTACTTC	CASSSDRVGHEQYF
TRBJ2-1	.	TRBV5-1	many	TGCGCCAGCAGCTTGCTCAATGAGCAGTTCTTC	CASSLLNEQFF
TRBJ1-5	.	TRBV19	.	TGTGCCAGTAGTATGTGGCAGGCTTCTGGTCAGCCCCAGCATTTT	CASSMWQASGQPQHF
TRBJ2-7	TRBD1	TRBV10-3	.	TGTGCCATCAGCGGGGGACAGGGCTACGAGCAGTACTTC	CAISGGQGYEQYF
TRBJ1-5	.	TRBV10-1	.	TGCGCCAGCAGTGAGTCCCCCCGCCAGGGGCTGGGGTTGGACCGCAATCAGCCCCAGCATTTT	CASSESPRQGLGLDRNQPQHF
TRBJ2-6	TRBD1	TRBV6-1	.	TGTGCCAGCAGTGTAAACCGGGACAGGGTTTTCTCTGGGGCCAACGTCCTGACTTTC	CASSVNRDRVFSGANVLTF
TRBJ1-2	.	TRBV6-5	.	TGTGCCAGCAGTTACTCAGGCCAGGGGCACGCCTATGGCTACACCTTC	CASSYSGQGHAYGYTF
TRBJ2-1	TRBD1	TRBV19	.	TGTGCCAGTAGTATAGCGGGACAGGGTCGCAATGAGCAGTTCTTC	CASSIAGQGRNEQFF
TRBJ1-6	.	TRBV12-3/TRBV12-4	.	TGTGCCAGCAGTGCCCGAGTGGATTCACCCCTCCACTTT	CASSARVDSPLHF
TRBJ2-2	TRBD1	TRBV7-6	.	TGTGCCAGCAGCTTAGGACAGGGAAAGAACACCGGGGAGCTGTTTTTT	CASSLGQGKNTGELFF
TRBJ2-5	TRBD2	TRBV7-2	once	TGTGCCAGCAGCTTAGCTGCCGTAGCGGGGCCCCAAGAGACCCAGTACTTC	CASSLAAVAGPQETQYF
TRBJ1-1	.	TRBV7-9	.	TGTGCCAGCAGCTACGCCCGGGGATCAATTGAAGCTTTCTTT	CASSYARGSIEAFF
TRBJ2-5	TRBD1	TRBV6-9	once	TGTGCCAGCAGTTCTGGACAGGGGAAGGGGACCCAGTACTTC	CASSSGQGKGTQYF
TRBJ2-2	TRBD1	TRBV29-1	.	TGCAGCGTTCATTTTCCGGGACAGGGAGCCGGGGAGCTGTTTTTT	CSVHFPGQGAGELFF
TRBJ2-2	TRBD2	TRBV10-3	once	TGTGCCATCAGTGAGGGGACTAGGACCACCGGGGAGCTGTTTTTT	CAISEGTRTTGELFF
TRBJ1-6	.	TRBV2	.	TGTGCCAGCATTGGGTTGCGGAGCTCCTATAATTCACCCCTCCACTTT	CASIGLRSSYNSPLHF
TRBJ2-7	TRBD2	TRBV4-1	once	TGCGCCAGCAGCACAACTAGCGGCGAAGGGAACGAGCAGTACTTC	CASSTTSGEGNEQYF
TRBJ2-3	TRBD2	TRBV6-5	.	TGTGCCAGCAGCCTCGGACTAGCGCGGTCAGATACGCAGTATTTT	CASSLGLARSDTQYF
TRBJ1-1	TRBD1	TRBV18	.	TGTGCCAGCTCACCTAGACAGGGATCGAACACTGAAGCTTTCTTT	CASSPRQGSNTEAFF
TRBJ2-3	.	TRBV29-1	.	TGCAGCGTTGAACTGGCCAGGGGTCAGTTTGGAGATACGCAGTATTTT	CSVELARGQFGDTQYF
TRBJ2-5	TRBD2	TRBV14	.	TGTGCCAGCAGCCTACTTGCGGGGGGCCAGACCCAGTACTTC	CASSLLAGGQTQYF
TRBJ2-2	TRBD1	TRBV9	.	TGTGCCAGCAGCACGACAGGGGGCTATACCGGGGAGCTGTTTTTT	CASSTTGGYTGELFF
TRBJ1-6	TRBD1	TRBV6-2/TRBV6-3	.	TGTGCCAGCAGTTTCAGGGGGCTTGATTCACCCCTCCACTTT	CASSFRGLDSPLHF
TRBJ1-2	TRBD1	TRBV14	.	TGTGCCAGCAGCCAAGAACAGGGGACAGGGGCTTACTATGGCTACACCTTC	CASSQEQGTGAYYGYTF
TRBJ2-3	.	TRBV4-3	.	TGCGCCAGCAGCCAAGGCAATTCCCGGGGCACAGATACGCAGTATTTT	CASSQGNSRGTDTQYF
TRBJ1-4	TRBD1	TRBV5-5	.	TGTGCCAGCAGCTTGGGTACAGGGGGCTCTAATGAAAAACTGTTTTTT	CASSLGTGGSNEKLFF
TRBJ2-7	.	TRBV7-6	.	TGTGCCAGCAGCTCGCATCCGGGAGCCGAGCAGTACTTC	CASSSHPGAEQYF
TRBJ1-2	TRBD1	TRBV6-5	.	TGTGCCAGCAGTCGCCCGACAGGGTCAAACTATGGCTACACCTTC	CASSRPTGSNYGYTF
TRBJ2-7	TRBD1	TRBV2	.	TGTGCCAGCAGTAGCAGGGGGACGTCCTACGAGCAGTACTTC	CASSSRGTSYEQYF
TRBJ1-4	.	TRBV3-1/TRBV3-2	.	TGTGCCAGCAGCCAAGCACCGCTCGGAGGGGAAAAACTGTTTTTT	CASSQAPLGGEKLFF
TRBJ1-5	TRBD1	TRBV20-1	.	TGCAGTGCTAGTAGTACTCGACAGGGCATTCAGCCCCAGCATTTT	CSASSTRQGIQPQHF
TRBJ2-7	.	TRBV7-9	.	TGTGCCAGCAGCCCCAGCATGGGGGCCAACGAGCAGTACTTC	CASSPSMGANEQYF
TRBJ2-2	.	TRBV18	once	TGTGCCAGCTCACTGCGGGGCCACCCTAACACCGGGGAGCTGTTTTTT	CASSLRGHPNTGELFF
TRBJ2-1	TRBD2	TRBV28	.	TGTGCCAGCAGTTCACTAGCGGGAGGGGAGCATGAGCAGTTCTTC	CASSSLAGGEHEQFF
TRBJ2-1	TRBD2	TRBV7-3	.	TGTGCCAGCAGCTTAACCTGGCGCGGGGGACCCATGTTCTTC	CASSLTWRGGPMFF
TRBJ2-2	TRBD2	TRBV6-5	.	TGTGCCAGCAGTACTCGGGGGGGCCGTACCTGGGAGCTGTTTTTT	CASSTRGGRTWELFF
TRBJ2-6	TRBD1	TRBV4-3	.	TGCGCCAGCAGCCCCCACAGGGGATGGCTATCTGGGGCCAACGTCCTGACTTTC	CASSPHRGWLSGANVLTF
TRBJ1-2	.	TRBV7-2	.	TGTGCCAGCAGCTTAAGCCCGGAACTTGCCCAGCGGGATGGCTACACCTTC	CASSLSPELAQRDGYTF
TRBJ1-2	TRBD1	TRBV29-1	few	TGCAGCGTTGACTTCAGGGGGCGCTTAACTAACTATGGCTACACCTTC	CSVDFRGRLTNYGYTF
TRBJ1-4	TRBD1	TRBV2	.	TGTGCCAGCAGTAAGGACAGGGGGAAGGAAAAACTGTTTTTT	CASSKDRGKEKLFF
TRBJ2-5	.	TRBV24-1	.	TGTGCCACCAGTGACCCCGAACGGGAGACCCAGTACTTC	CATSDPERETQYF
TRBJ2-7	TRBD1	TRBV5-4	.	TGTGCCAGCAGCTTGGCACAGGGGGACGAGCAGTACTTC	CASSLAQGDEQYF
TRBJ1-2	.	TRBV29-1	.	TGCAGCGTTGAAGGTGGCTTTAACTATGGCTACACCTTC	CSVEGGFNYGYTF
TRBJ2-1	.	TRBV7-2	few	TGTGCCAGCAGTCGTCTAGGGGTTGAGCAGTTCTTC	CASSRLGVEQFF
TRBJ1-1	.	TRBV6-2/TRBV6-3	once	TGTGCCAGCAGTTCGAACAGGGCGAACACTGAAGCTTTCTTT	CASSSNRANTEAFF
TRBJ1-1	TRBD1	TRBV29-1	few	TGCAGCACCGCGGGGGACAGGGGAAACACTGAAGCTTTCTTT	CSTAGDRGNTEAFF
TRBJ2-1	TRBD2	TRBV19	.	TGTGCCAGTAGCATTACTAGCGGGGGGCGAAATGAGCAGTTCTTC	CASSITSGGRNEQFF
TRBJ2-7	TRBD2	TRBV6-2/TRBV6-3	once	TGTGCCAGCAGTCCCACTAGCGGAGCCCTCTACGAGCAGTACTTC	CASSPTSGALYEQYF
TRBJ2-1	.	TRBV7-8	.	TGTGCCAGCAGCTTAGCCTTGCGATCCTACAATGAGCAGTTCTTC	CASSLALRSYNEQFF
TRBJ2-2	TRBD2	TRBV30	.	TGTGCCTGGAGTGTACTGGGACTAGCGGGACCAAACACCGGGGAGCTGTTTTTT	CAWSVLGLAGPNTGELFF